These T cell receptor beta chains were read from a single sample in a study of CD4+ T cells in melanoma. Assay: immunoSEQ multiplex PCR; the TCRdb copy retains only in-frame clones and omits some. The sample contains about 21,000 clones, roughly 87% of which appear only once. Sequencing was performed on cells from a culture (not recorded whether cultured in vitro). The receptors were gathered from a human donor with melanoma. CDR3s include the opening cysteine and the closing phenylalanine or tryptophan.

V gene: TRBV18
CDR3 protein: CASSRAVGQGSPYGYTF

V gene: TRBV9
CDR3 protein: CASSVGTSRAGELFF

V gene: TRBV6-4
CDR3 protein: CASSGGGGRDTQYF

V gene: TRBV5-1
CDR3 protein: CASSRLDGAEAFF

V gene: TRBV19
CDR3 protein: CASSALAEGRAVNTEAFF

V gene: TRBV11-2
CDR3 protein: CASSLVTGVNTEAFF

V gene: TRBV4-1
CDR3 protein: CASSGEGQLVWYGYTF

V gene: TRBV7-6
CDR3 protein: CASSLGLRGSRGELFF

V gene: TRBV2
CDR3 protein: CASSEALTGQISGANVLTF

V gene: TRBV7-8
CDR3 protein: CASSRIAARTEKEAFF

V gene: TRBV27
CDR3 protein: CASSLSYGGGNYGYTF

V gene: TRBV5-8
CDR3 protein: CASSLGQGFTGELFF

V gene: TRBV6-1
CDR3 protein: CASSDLSLPPYGYTF

V gene: TRBV5-1
CDR3 protein: CASSLAQGRNEKLFF

V gene: TRBV11-2
CDR3 protein: CASSYVDSYNEQFF

V gene: TRBV2
CDR3 protein: CASNFQGNYEQYF

V gene: TRBV18
CDR3 protein: CASSPRQGMANEKLFF

V gene: TRBV11-2
CDR3 protein: CASSVAGGPNEQFF